The T cell receptor beta chain under discussion was sequenced for a study of blood T cell repertoires in COVID-19. Study-level information: The United States, Italy and Spain were the sources of the acute and convalescent COVID-19 samples. Sample material is recorded as cDNA or gDNA derived from T cells, B-cell-depleted T cells, or PBMCs.

Authors' analysis steps: Amplification from reference gene primers served as the basis for estimated nucleated cell counts. The protocol was immunoSEQ multiplex PCR, while the TCRdb copy is restricted to in-frame clones and leaves out a portion. That table gives V, J and clone size, and the DNA gave D and trimming. The top ten clones hold around 4.2% of a sample with 300,000 to 400,000 clones, approximately 86% of them seen once. As to this clone: Other DNA sequences in the sample encode the same CDR3.

Categorization into cohorts depended on clinical history that participants reported. Input material: PBMCs or T cells enriched from blood (not recorded which). The TCR originated in a woman aged 40 to 50 with acute COVID-19.

CDR3 DNA: TGTGCCAGCAGCTTAGTGCGGATGAACACTGAAGCTTTCTTT. It specifies CASSLVRMNTEAFF. The chain links TRBV7-2 to TRBJ1-1; no reliable D call. The CDR3 covers 14 residues. Deletions cut 1 base from V and 0 bases from J, with 6 bases between. CDR1 is SGHTA and CDR2 is FQGNSA in the germline V gene. The variable domain in full, with the rest retrieved from reference TRBV7-2 and TRBJ1-1, is GAGVSQSPSNKVTEKGKDVELRCDPISGHTALYWYRQSLGQGLEFLIYFQGNSAPDKSGLPSDRFSAERTGGSVSTLTIQRTQQEDSAVYLCASSLVRMNTEAFFGQGTRLTVV.